This passage covers 25 T cell receptor beta chains from one sample sequenced in a study of low-dose radiotherapy and immunotherapy resistance in tumors. TRAV- and TRBV-specific primers were used for first-strand cDNA, which covered alpha and beta chains. TCRs were amplified for approximately 21 PCR cycles with a constant-region primer and V-primer adapter. TCRdb processed the reads anew with MiXCR; each CDR3 protein has one entry. Of some 57,000 distinct CDR3 sequences listed, 20% to 25% are singletons. Time point: before trial treatment. Sequenced material: PBMCs, taken before treatment. Receptor source: a male donor with prostate cancer.

Remarks on this clonotype: A read error is likely here: a far larger clone is one base away. This rearrangement joins TRBV29-1 to TRBJ2-1, with D possibly being TRBD2 (6 bases). With 7 bases removed from V and 13 bases from J, the gap between germline ends came to 20 bases. This CDR3 has 12 residues. From germline, CDR1 is SQVTM and CDR2 ANQGSEA. The chain's CDR3 is CSASRDGQTQFF. In nucleotides, the CDR3 is TGCAGCGCATCGCGGGATGGGCAGACCCAGTTCTTC.

This clonotype was seen ten or more times. The J gene is TRBJ2-5, the V gene TRBV7-7; D is ambiguous. Germline CDR1 reads SSHAT; CDR2 reads FNYEAQ (reference sequence). The CDR3 consists of 14 residues. Deletions cut 3 bases from V and 1 base from J, with 9 bases between. The CDR3 sequence is CASSFLGIQETQYF. The CDR3 coding sequence is TGTGCCAGCAGCTTTCTTGGGATCCAAGAGACCCAGTACTTC.

At least ten counts were recorded for this clonotype. This rearrangement joins TRBV2 to TRBJ2-6, with D unclear. Germline-derived CDR1 and CDR2 are SNHLY and FYNNEI. The CDR3 covers 12 residues. The V end was cut by 7 bases, the J end by 2 bases, with 3 bases between. The CDR3 DNA sequence: TGTGCCAGCACGACTGGGGCCAACGTCCTGACTTTC. This sequence encodes CASTTGANVLTF.

There are many counts of this clonotype. The chain uses TRBV18 and TRBJ1-1; 8 bases are shared with TRBD1. The CDR3 loop spans 18 amino acids. The V gene's germline CDR1 is KGHSH and CDR2 LQKENI. V was pared by 3 bases and J by 0 bases, with 12 bases of the junction left unmatched. CDR3 nucleotides: TGTGCCAGCTCACCGAGCGTGTCGACAGGGGCTATGAACACTGAAGCTTTCTTT. This sequence encodes CASSPSVSTGAMNTEAFF.

This clonotype was picked up many times. The chain uses TRBV3-1 and TRBJ2-7; 9 bases fit TRBD1. The CDR3 is 17 amino acids. Germline CDR1 reads LGHDT; CDR2 reads YNNKEL (reference sequence). The V and J ends lost 1 base and 5 bases, in that order; junction bases with no gene match: 12. The CDR3 DNA follows: TGTGCCAGCAGCCAAGCGAAACTCGGGGGACAGGGCCACGAGCAGTACTTC. Protein product: CASSQAKLGGQGHEQYF.

This clonotype has a count of ten or more. V gene TRBV27 combines with J gene TRBJ2-3; D uncertain. Germline V gene lookup returns CDR1 MNHEY and CDR2 SMNVEV (reference sequence). Trimming took 6 bases from V and 5 from J, leaving 12 bases between them. The CDR3 is 13 residues long. The CDR3 region is CASRSWPVDTQYF. DNA for the CDR3: TGTGCCAGCAGGTCATGGCCGGTAGATACGCAGTATTTT.

This clonotype counts as medium-sized. The chain couples TRBV28 to TRBJ2-5, with 14 positions matching TRBD2. Germline V gene sequence: CDR1 MDHEN, CDR2 SYDVKM. This CDR3 spans 16 amino acids. V was pared by 2 bases and J by 5 bases, with 4 bases of the junction left unmatched. The CDR3 reads CASSLGTSGRWETQYF. The CDR3 DNA is TGTGCCAGCAGTTTAGGGACTAGCGGGAGATGGGAGACCCAGTACTTC.

At least ten counts were recorded for this clonotype. This rearrangement joins TRBV19 to TRBJ2-3; D possibly uses TRBD1 or TRBD2 (5 bases each). Germline loops: CDR1 LNHDA, CDR2 SQIVND (reference sequence). Trimming removed 9 bases at V and 9 bases at J, with 19 bases between. The CDR3 sequence is 13 residues long. This chain's CDR3 is CASVGDGKGTQYF. DNA for the CDR3: TGTGCCAGCGTCGGGGACGGGAAAGGCACGCAGTATTTT. The variable domain in full, with the rest retrieved from reference TRBV19 and TRBJ2-3, is DGGITQSPKYLFRKEGQNVTLSCEQNLNHDAMYWYRQDPGQGLRLIYYSQIVNDFQKGDIAEGYSVSREKKESFPLTVTSAQKNPTAFYLCASVGDGKGTQYFGPGTRLTVL.

This clonotype was picked up many times. This chain links TRBV5-4 with TRBJ2-5; 11 bases fit TRBD2. The CDR3 is made up of 16 amino acids. CDR1 and CDR2 (germline): SGHNT, YYREEE (reference sequence). The V segment lost 4 bases and the J segment 5 bases; nucleotides outside the gene matches: 10. The CDR3 region has the DNA TGTGCCAGCAGCCCACCTGGGGCTAGCGGGAGGGAGACCCAGTACTTC. It specifies CASSPPGASGRETQYF.

The rearrangement uses TRBV21-1 and TRBJ2-7; the table gives TRBD2 as D, unverified against the DNA. TRBV21-1 represents a pseudogene. This CDR3 contains 14 residues. Written as DNA, the CDR3 is TGTGCCAGCAGCAGAGGGAGTCCCTCCTACGAGCAGTACTTC. Protein sequence: CASSRGSPSYEQYF.

This clonotype came up once. The J gene is TRBJ2-3, the V gene TRBV7-9; 11 bases map to TRBD2. The junction had 5 bases not matched to a gene; V was cut back by 0 bases and J by 3 bases. This CDR3 spans 17 amino acids. The germline V gene has CDR1 SEHNR and CDR2 FQNEAQ (reference sequence). DNA for the CDR3: TGTGCCAGCAGCTTAGCGATAGCGGGGGGGGGAACAGATACGCAGTATTTT. Its translation is CASSLAIAGGGTDTQYF.

The sample holds many counts of this clonotype. V and J are TRBV6-4 and TRBJ1-1; perhaps TRBD1 as D (6 bases). Deletions cut 6 bases from V and 4 bases from J, with 15 bases between. CDR1 MRHNA and CDR2 SNTAGT come from the germline V gene. The CDR3 extends over 14 amino acids. The CDR3: CASSPGGAATEAFF. DNA for the CDR3: TGTGCCAGCAGCCCGGGGGGCGCAGCCACTGAAGCTTTCTTT.

This clonotype was counted many times. The chain carries TRBV12-3 or TRBV12-4 and TRBJ2-5; 10 bases map to TRBD2. The CDR3 totals 16 residues. J was trimmed by 5 bases and V by 5 bases; bases with no gene match: 11. The CDR3 spells CASSPAQAGGAETQYF. The CDR3 bases are TGTGCCAGCAGTCCAGCACAAGCGGGGGGGGCGGAGACCCAGTACTTC.

The chain links TRBV24-1 to TRBJ2-2, with D hard to call. From germline, CDR1 is KGHDR and CDR2 SFDVKD. Trimming took off 3 bases at V and 3 bases at J, with 16 bases between the two ends. There are 17 residues in the CDR3. The CDR3 bases are TGTGCCACCAGTGATACCCAGGCGGTGGGCCACACCGGGGAGCTGTTTTTT. This gives the protein CATSDTQAVGHTGELFF.

This clonotype was found once. A read error is the likely source, as a far larger clone sits one nucleotide away. The chain couples TRBV4-3 to TRBJ2-3, with 7 bases aligning to TRBD1. The CDR3 runs 15 residues. CDR1 LGHNA and CDR2 YSLEER come from the germline V gene. CDR3 sequence: CAISQGRQGSDTQYF. CDR3 in DNA: TGCGCCATCAGCCAGGGACGACAGGGTTCAGATACGCAGTATTTT.

The rearrangement uses TRBV5-5 and TRBJ2-2; unclear D gene. The germline V gene has CDR1 SGHKS and CDR2 YYEKEE (reference sequence). Trimming removed 4 bases from V and 1 base from J, with 8 bases in between. The CDR3 consists of 14 residues. CDR3 nucleotides: TGTGCCAGCAGCGTAAGACAGAACACCGGGGAGCTGTTTTTT. Its translation: CASSVRQNTGELFF.

The sample holds many counts of this clonotype. The CDR3 nucleotides read TGTGCCAGCAGCTTAGGGACAGGGACTCTCACAGATACGCAGTATTTT. It specifies CASSLGTGTLTDTQYF. This rearrangement joins TRBV5-6 to TRBJ2-3; TRBD1 aligns across 9 bases. The CDR3 consists of 16 residues. V gave up 2 bases and J gave up 2 bases; unmatched junction bases: 6. Germline lookup yields CDR1 SGHDT and CDR2 YYEEEE. The whole variable domain, remainder taken from reference TRBV5-6 and TRBJ2-3, is DAGVTQSPTHLIKTRGQQVTLRCSPKSGHDTVSWYQQALGQGPQFIFQYYEEEERQRGNFPDRFSGHQFPNYSSELNVNALLLGDSALYLCASSLGTGTLTDTQYFGPGTRLTVL.

The table lists this clonotype with many counts. CDR3 nucleotides: TGTGCCAGCAGTAGGGAGCCTGGACAGGGAGGGTATTTT. Its translation is CASSREPGQGGYF. The rearrangement links TRBV6-5 to TRBJ2-3, with TRBD1 matching 8 bases. The CDR3 is 13 residues long. J lost 14 bases, V lost 5 bases, and 12 bases had no gene match. Germline loops: CDR1 MNHEY, CDR2 SVGAGI.

Notes on this clonotype: At one boundary the junction diverges from the germline segment, which might be a read error. This rearrangement joins TRBV10-3 to TRBJ2-7; either TRBD1 or TRBD2 may fit D (5 bases each). Per the germline V gene, CDR1 is ENHRY and CDR2 is SYGVKD. The CDR3 runs to 14 residues. Written as DNA, the CDR3 is TGTGCCAGCAGTTACCCGGATACGTGGGGGGAGCAGTACTTC. This translates into CASSYPDTWGEQYF.

CDR3 protein: CASGLILGGAGMNTEAFF. The DNA of the CDR3 is TGTGCTAGTGGTTTGATCCTAGGGGGCGCTGGGATGAACACTGAAGCTTTCTTT. The rearrangement joins TRBV12-5 to TRBJ1-1; 7 bases map to TRBD1. CDR1 is LGHNT and CDR2 is FRNRAP in the germline V gene. This CDR3 spans 18 amino acids. The V gene end was trimmed by 2 bases and the J gene end by 0 bases; junction bases not matched to a gene: 12.

The rearrangement uses TRBV7-2 and TRBJ2-7; TRBD1 matches 8 bases. V trimming: 5 bases; J trimming: 4 bases; junction bases outside the gene matches: 4. This CDR3 comprises 13 residues. Germline CDR1 SGHTA, CDR2 FQGNSA. DNA of the CDR3: TGTGCCAGCAGCGACGGACAGGGTTACGAGCAGTACTTC. Its protein product is CASSDGQGYEQYF.

The V and J genes are TRBV3-1 and TRBJ1-2; D is unclear. V lost 2 bases to trimming and J lost 10 bases, with 11 bases between them. Germline V gene lookup returns CDR1 LGHDT and CDR2 YNNKEL (reference sequence). CDR3 length: 12 amino acids. In DNA, the CDR3 is TGTGCCAGCAGCCAATCTTATCGGGACTACACCTTC. Amino acid sequence: CASSQSYRDYTF.

This clonotype showed up many times. The genes are TRBV6-2 or TRBV6-3 and TRBJ2-1, with TRBD2 identical over 10 bases. The trim removed 4 bases at V and 5 bases at J, leaving 11 bases unmatched. CDR1 MNHEY and CDR2 SVGEGT come from the germline V gene. The CDR3 length is 17 residues. The CDR3 region is CASSFQLAGLPNNEQFF. The DNA for the CDR3 is TGTGCCAGCAGTTTCCAACTAGCGGGGTTACCGAACAATGAGCAGTTCTTC.

This chain joins TRBV5-1 and TRBJ2-1; 11 bases map to TRBD2. Trimming took 1 base from V and 7 from J; bases not matched to a gene: 4. The CDR3 runs 15 residues. CDR1 is SGHRS, CDR2 YFSETQ, per germline. The CDR3 sequence is CASSLTSGSKNEQFF. CDR3 nucleotide sequence: TGCGCCAGCAGCTTGACTAGCGGGAGTAAGAATGAGCAGTTCTTC.

The rearrangement uses TRBV20-1 and TRBJ1-1, with TRBD1 as a possible D gene (5 bases). The V gene's germline CDR1 is DFQATT and CDR2 SNEGSKA (reference sequence). Trimming left V 3 bases short and J 0 bases short, with 8 bases between. This CDR3 has 13 residues. The CDR3, as DNA: TGCAGTGCTAGTAGGGGTATGAACACTGAAGCTTTCTTT. It encodes CSASRGMNTEAFF.